Only a few counts were recorded for the clone carrying this T cell receptor beta chain. Its antigen is not identified. This record belongs to a study of identical twins. Trimming cost V 4 bases and J 0 bases, with 17 bases left between them. There are 17 residues in the CDR3. Germline lookup yields CDR1 MGHRA and CDR2 YSYEKL. Regarding the study as a whole: A lower insertion count was a feature of abundant cord blood beta clonotypes, with no such feature in memory repertoires.

One entry per CDR3 protein, called by TCRdb with MiXCR from the 5' RACE reads. Counted here are fewer than 500,000 distinct CDR3 sequences, 13% to 15% occurring once; the ten biggest clones make up about 0.94%. The same sample was also used in a study of yellow fever vaccine responses in identical twins.

Sequencing used CD4+ T cells sorted from blood. The clonotype comes from a woman under 30 in good health. The V call is TRBV4-1, the J call TRBJ2-3; maybe TRBD1 (6 bases). CDR3 nucleotides: TGCGCCAGCAGCCCACTCGCCAGGGGTGGTAGCACAGATACGCAGTATTTT. The encoded protein is CASSPLARGGSTDTQYF.